Presented here are 31 T cell receptor beta chains from one specimen sequenced in a study of blood T cells in healthy people across ages. For the second PCR, which ran for about 6 to 11 cycles, a sample-barcoded 5' primer and a J-beta primer mix were used. MiXCR was run by TCRdb on the 5' RACE reads, yielding one entry per CDR3 protein. The data hold about 1,400,000 distinct CDR3 sequences, with 35% to 45% observed a single time. Sequenced: blood. The source of these receptors is a woman under 30 in good health.

The chain combines TRBV29-1 with TRBJ1-3; 9 bases map to TRBD1. This CDR3 has 15 residues. From germline, CDR1 is SQVTM and CDR2 ANQGSEA. With V trimmed by 4 bases and J by 0 bases, 4 bases remained unmatched. Here the CDR3 reads CSVAGQGFSGNTIYF. In nucleotides, the CDR3 is TGCAGCGTTGCGGGACAGGGCTTCTCTGGAAACACCATATATTTT.

The chain recombines TRBV29-1 with TRBJ1-1; the match to TRBD1 covers 7 bases. Germline V gene sequence: CDR1 SQVTM, CDR2 ANQGSEA. There are 15 residues in the CDR3. The CDR3 DNA reads TGCACCATTGTAGACAGGGACATTGTGGACACTGAAGCTTTCTTT. It yields the protein CTIVDRDIVDTEAFF.

This clonotype showed up just a few times. V usage is TRBV5-1 and J usage is TRBJ1-2, with 9 nucleotides matching TRBD1. CDR3 length equals 15 residues. Germline V gene data show CDR1 as SGHRS and CDR2 as YFSETQ. With V trimmed by 1 base and J by 8 bases, 9 bases remained unmatched. In DNA form, the CDR3 reads TGCGCCAGCAGCTTGACCGGGACAGGGAAAAAAGGCTACACCTTC. It yields the protein CASSLTGTGKKGYTF.

This clonotype has more than one count but fewer than ten. V usage is TRBV20-1 and J usage is TRBJ2-1; the match to TRBD2 covers 7 bases. The junction had 10 bases not matched to a gene; V was cut back by 1 base and J by 7 bases. The CDR3 runs to 15 residues. Germline lookup yields CDR1 DFQATT and CDR2 SNEGSKA (reference sequence). This CDR3 is CSARVISGALNEQFF. The DNA for the CDR3 is TGCAGTGCTAGAGTGATAAGCGGGGCCCTAAATGAGCAGTTCTTC.

The chain couples TRBV13 to TRBJ2-7; 7 bases are shared with TRBD2. V shed 8 bases and J 0 bases; nucleotides not matched to a gene: 10. The CDR3 consists of 15 residues. Germline-derived CDR1 and CDR2 are PRHDT and FYEKMQ (reference sequence). The CDR3 bases are TGTGCCAGCCTCCACCTAGCGGCAAGCTCCTACGAGCAGTACTTC. This gives the protein CASLHLAASSYEQYF.

This chain connects TRBV2 to TRBJ2-3, with 9 bases that match TRBD1. The CDR3 is 13 amino acids. After removal of 6 bases from V and 9 bases from J, the junction contained 7 bases not matched to a gene. Germline CDR1 and CDR2: SNHLY and FYNNEI. In DNA, the CDR3 is TGTGCCAGCAGGGGAACAGGGGGCAACACGCAGTATTTT. Translation gives CASRGTGGNTQYF.

The CDR3 loop reads CASSLTREHGLRTQYF. CDR3 nucleotides: TGTGCCAGCAGCCTGACACGGGAGCATGGACTTAGGACCCAGTACTTC. The J gene is TRBJ2-7, the V gene TRBV7-8; D might be TRBD2 (6 bases). The J call may be mistaken, given a closer DNA end match to TRBJ2-5. CDR3 length: 16 residues. The germline gives CDR1 SGHVS, CDR2 FQNEAQ.

This clonotype came up a few times. The rearrangement joins TRBV29-1 to TRBJ1-1, with a weak D call TRBD1 (5 bases). CDR3 length: 17 amino acids. The ends were cut back, 4 bases at V and 1 base at J, with 22 bases in the middle. The germline CDR1 and CDR2 sequences are SQVTM and ANQGSEA. The CDR3, as DNA: TGCAGCGTTGGGCGCATGGGAACGGGGGGAGGGAACACTGAAGCTTTCTTT. Its protein is CSVGRMGTGGGNTEAFF. The variable domain in full, with the rest retrieved from reference TRBV29-1 and TRBJ1-1, is SAVISQKPSRDICQRGTSLTIQCQVDSQVTMMFWYRQQPGQSLTLIATANQGSEATYESGFVIDKFPISRPNLTFSTLTVSNMSPEDSSIYLCSVGRMGTGGGNTEAFFGQGTRLTVV.

The rearrangement joins TRBV10-3 to TRBJ2-5; D unclear. Trimming removed 3 bases from V and 1 base from J, with 6 bases in between. CDR3 length equals 13 residues. The germline V gene encodes CDR1 ENHRY and CDR2 SYGVKD. CDR3 sequence (DNA): TGTGCCATCAGTGATCAGAGCCAAGAGACCCAGTACTTC. Translated: CAISDQSQETQYF.

V usage is TRBV29-1 and J usage is TRBJ2-1, with TRBD2 matching 10 bases. CDR3 length: 15 amino acids. Germline CDR1 reads SQVTM; CDR2 reads ANQGSEA. The V segment lost 6 bases and the J segment 7 bases; nucleotides outside the gene matches: 12. The CDR3: CSVQALAGVINEQFF. For the CDR3, the DNA is TGCAGCGTCCAAGCCCTAGCGGGAGTAATAAATGAGCAGTTCTTC.

A few counts support this clonotype. The chain employs TRBV20-1 and TRBJ1-1; D unresolved. CDR3 length equals 13 residues. Germline lookup yields CDR1 DFQATT and CDR2 SNEGSKA (reference sequence). Trimming shortened V by 0 bases and J by 3 bases, and 8 bases separated the two germline ends. In DNA, the CDR3 is TGCAGTGCTAGAGATCGACCGGACACTGAAGCTTTCTTT. As protein: CSARDRPDTEAFF.

The DNA for the CDR3 is TGCAGCGTTGAGTCGGACCCTAACACTGAAGCTTTCTTT. Translating it yields CSVESDPNTEAFF. V and J are TRBV29-1 and TRBJ1-1; no clear D. With 3 bases removed from V and 2 bases from J, the gap between germline ends came to 10 bases. Per germline, CDR1 SQVTM and CDR2 ANQGSEA. The CDR3 sequence is 13 residues long.

The V and J genes are TRBV4-1 and TRBJ2-7, with a tentative D call TRBD2 (6 bases). This CDR3 is built from 16 residues. Germline values: CDR1 MGHRA, CDR2 YSYEKL. The germline V and J ends were trimmed by 1 base and 5 bases, with 18 bases remaining between them. CDR3 sequence (DNA): TGCGCCAGCAGCCAAGGAGTGGCGGGGCGCTTTGACGAGCAGTACTTC. It encodes CASSQGVAGRFDEQYF.

This chain links TRBV20-1 with TRBJ2-3; D might be TRBD2 (6 bases). Looked up from germline, CDR1 is DFQATT and CDR2 is SNEGSKA (reference sequence). CDR3 length equals 15 residues. The V and J ends lost 3 bases and 3 bases respectively, with 16 bases between them. CDR3 nucleotide sequence: TGCAGTGCTAGGCGGGACTTGCTCCCTACAGATACGCAGTATTTT. This gives the protein CSARRDLLPTDTQYF.

This clonotype showed up just once. This chain joins TRBV20-1 and TRBJ2-7; maybe TRBD1 (5 bases). The germline CDR1 and CDR2 sequences are DFQATT and SNEGSKA (reference sequence). Trimming removed 3 bases from V and 5 bases from J, with 20 bases in between. This CDR3 is built from 15 residues. The CDR3 here is CSASDSEQGNDEQYF. The CDR3 DNA is TGCAGTGCTAGTGATTCGGAGCAGGGTAACGACGAGCAGTACTTC.

This clonotype was detected many times. The chain joins TRBV12-3 or TRBV12-4 to TRBJ1-2; 7 bases agree with TRBD1. The CDR3 is 13 amino acids. J gave up 8 bases and V 6 bases, and 9 bases lay outside the gene matches. The CDR3 loop reads CASSPRQGGGYTF. The CDR3 nucleotides are TGTGCCAGCAGCCCCAGACAGGGAGGCGGCTACACCTTC.

This clonotype was found a few times. CDR3 protein: CASSFEAGLAGNEQFF. CDR3 nucleotide sequence: TGTGCCAGCAGCTTCGAAGCGGGACTAGCGGGGAATGAGCAGTTCTTC. This chain uses TRBV7-2 with TRBJ2-1, with 13 nucleotides matching TRBD2. V lost 3 bases and J lost 7; bases outside the gene matches: 6. Germline CDR1 and CDR2: SGHTA and FQGNSA. This CDR3 is built from 16 residues.

The gene calls are TRBV6-6 and TRBJ2-7, with TRBD2 identical over 11 bases. This CDR3 region has 16 residues. Trimming removed 3 bases from V and 1 base from J; junction bases left unmatched: 5. Germline lookup yields CDR1 MNHNY and CDR2 SVGAGI (reference sequence). CDR3 amino acids: CASSYSGGAASYEQYF. DNA of the CDR3: TGTGCCAGCAGTTATAGCGGGGGGGCCGCATCCTACGAGCAGTACTTC.

This chain connects TRBV7-2 to TRBJ2-3; 7 nucleotides line up with TRBD2. V trimming: 5 bases; J trimming: 5 bases; junction bases outside the gene matches: 10. This CDR3 is 15 amino acids long. The V gene's germline CDR1 is SGHTA and CDR2 FQGNSA. CDR3 loop: CASSIRGGVIDTQYF. In nucleotides, the CDR3 is TGTGCCAGCAGCATACGTGGGGGGGTGATAGATACGCAGTATTTT.

This rearrangement joins TRBV20-1 to TRBJ2-7; D gene uncertain. Matching the DNA end better, TRBJ2-5 makes the J call doubtful. The CDR3 is 15 residues long. From germline, CDR1 is DFQATT and CDR2 SNEGSKA (reference sequence). The CDR3 loop is CSASGARRSSETQYF. Here the CDR3 DNA reads TGCAGTGCTAGCGGAGCCCGACGGAGCTCGGAGACCCAGTACTTC.

CDR3 coding DNA: TGTGCCAGCAGTGAAGGGACTAGCGGGAGTGGGGGCGAGCAGTACTTC. Its protein product is CASSEGTSGSGGEQYF. V is TRBV25-1 and J is TRBJ2-5; 14 nucleotides align to TRBD2. The DNA end is more similar to TRBJ2-7, so the J call may be wrong. The CDR3 runs to 16 residues. The germline CDR1 and CDR2 sequences are MGHDK and SYGVNS.

The rearrangement joins TRBV4-2 to TRBJ2-5, with D perhaps TRBD2 (6 bases). Trimming cost V 4 bases and J 4 bases, with 28 bases left between them. CDR1 is LGHNA and CDR2 is YNFKEQ in the germline V gene. The CDR3 has 19 amino acids. The CDR3 sequence: CASSPSEGWIEHAGETQYF. The CDR3 DNA is TGTGCCAGCAGCCCTAGCGAGGGCTGGATCGAGCACGCTGGAGAGACCCAGTACTTC.

The J gene is TRBJ1-4, the V gene TRBV29-1; D not certain. The germline V gene encodes CDR1 SQVTM and CDR2 ANQGSEA. The CDR3 loop spans 11 amino acids. The ends were cut back, 6 bases at V and 8 bases at J, with 10 bases in the middle. The CDR3 nucleotides read TGCAGCGTAGGCAGGCCCGAAAAACTGTTTTTT. This codes for CSVGRPEKLFF.

The chain carries TRBV20-1 and TRBJ1-2; the D is unclear. The V end was cut by 6 bases, the J end by 1 base, with 12 bases between. CDR1 is DFQATT, CDR2 SNEGSKA, per germline (reference sequence). The CDR3 is 13 amino acids. For the CDR3, the DNA is TGCAGTGCCCCACCGGACCGTAACTATGGCTACACCTTC. This sequence encodes CSAPPDRNYGYTF.

This clonotype was picked up a small number of times. This chain's CDR3 is CASSQAHRILDEQFF. The CDR3 DNA sequence: TGTGCCAGCAGCCAAGCCCACCGAATCTTGGATGAGCAGTTCTTC. The chain recombines TRBV3-1 with TRBJ2-1; D unresolved. Trimming took off 1 base at V and 8 bases at J, with 15 bases between the two ends. The CDR3 spans 15 residues. Germline V lookup: CDR1 LGHDT, CDR2 YNNKEL (reference sequence).

This clonotype was seen a handful of times. V is TRBV6-2 or TRBV6-3 and J is TRBJ1-1; D is uncertain. Trimming cost V 3 bases and J 9 bases, with 11 bases left between them. The CDR3 runs to 12 residues. Germline-derived CDR1 and CDR2 are MNHEY and SVGEGT. In DNA, the CDR3 is TGTGCCAGCAGTTATCCCGACCTCCAAGCTTTCTTT. Translating gives CASSYPDLQAFF.

The CDR3 nucleotides read TGTGCCACCCGGCAGCTACGAGCGGGTGATTCCTACAATGAGCAGTTCTTC. Translated, it gives CATRQLRAGDSYNEQFF. The rearrangement uses TRBV15 and TRBJ2-1, with D possibly being TRBD2 (6 bases). Trimming removed 8 bases from V and 1 base from J, with 21 bases in between. The CDR3 is made up of 17 amino acids. Germline-derived CDR1 and CDR2 are LNHNV and YYDKDF (reference sequence).

This clonotype has only a few counts. The rearrangement joins TRBV20-1 to TRBJ2-1; TRBD2 matches at 11 bases. The CDR3 loop spans 15 amino acids. Losses at the gene ends were 5 bases for V and 3 bases for J; bases not matched to a gene: 6. Germline values: CDR1 DFQATT, CDR2 SNEGSKA (reference sequence). The chain's CDR3 is CSAPSLAGGYNEQFF. The CDR3 DNA is TGCAGTGCTCCAAGCCTAGCGGGAGGCTACAATGAGCAGTTCTTC.

This clonotype showed up just a few times. The chain couples TRBV24-1 to TRBJ1-5; 7 bases fit TRBD1. This CDR3 region has 13 residues. V shed 5 bases, J shed 4 bases, and the junction held 1 base outside the gene matches. From germline, CDR1 is KGHDR and CDR2 SFDVKD. This CDR3 is CATSGQGNQPQHF. CDR3 coding DNA: TGTGCCACCAGTGGACAGGGAAATCAGCCCCAGCATTTT.

This clonotype showed up many times. V and J are TRBV4-2 and TRBJ2-1; 11 nucleotides line up with TRBD2. V lost 1 base and J lost 9; bases outside the gene matches: 5. Germline CDR1 and CDR2: LGHNA and YNFKEQ. The CDR3 is 15 amino acids. CDR3 residues: CASSQVVLAGGEQFF. In DNA, the CDR3 is TGTGCCAGCAGCCAAGTGGTCCTAGCGGGGGGTGAGCAGTTCTTC.

The chain couples TRBV27 to TRBJ1-1, with D perhaps matching TRBD1 (6 bases). Germline V gives CDR1 MNHEY, CDR2 SMNVEV (reference sequence). The CDR3 is 14 amino acids. V was cut by 7 bases and J by 6 bases, with 18 bases left in between. The CDR3 sequence: CASKYATAGAEAFF. CDR3 coding DNA: TGTGCCAGCAAATATGCTACAGCAGGGGCTGAAGCTTTCTTT.